The 26 T cell receptor beta chains reported below all come from one sample, sequenced in a study of regulatory and conventional T cells in RAG deficiency. Genomic DNA came from blood regulatory T cells gated CD4+ CD25-high CD127-low. Measured with immunoSEQ multiplex PCR; TCRdb has only the in-frame clones, and not every one. This table holds some 19,000 clones, approximately 86% found once. In addition, the sample was reused for a study of regulatory T cells. That paper adds: Primers: 52 TRBV forward and 13 TRBJ reverse.

Material for sequencing was Tregs sorted from blood. The source of these receptors is a human donor in good health.

The rearrangement joins TRBV7-8 to TRBJ2-3, with a possible D match to TRBD2 (5 bases). V lost 3 bases and J lost 6, with 13 bases in between. CDR1 is SGHVS and CDR2 is FQNEAQ in the germline V gene. This CDR3 has 14 amino acids. CDR3 in DNA: TGTGCCAGCAGCTTCGGACTGCGTGGGGATACGCAGTATTTT. Its translation: CASSFGLRGDTQYF. Together with reference TRBV7-8 and TRBJ2-3, the CDR3 gives the full variable domain: GAGVSQSPRYKVAKRGQDVALRCDPISGHVSLFWYQQALGQGPEFLTYFQNEAQLDKSGLPSDRFFAERPEGSVSTLKIQRTQQEDSAVYLCASSFGLRGDTQYFGPGTRLTVL.

The V gene is TRBV7-6, the J gene TRBJ2-1; D is possibly TRBD1 (6 bases). Trimming took 3 bases from V and 4 from J, leaving 28 bases between them. The CDR3 is 20 residues long. Germline CDR1 reads SGHVS; CDR2 reads FNYEAQ. In DNA form, the CDR3 reads TGTGCCAGCAGCTTTCGACCTCCAGGGGATAACGATTTTCGTTACAATGAGCAGTTCTTC. It is translated as CASSFRPPGDNDFRYNEQFF.

The gene calls are TRBV7-9 and TRBJ2-7; TRBD2 aligns across 7 bases. CDR1 is SEHNR, CDR2 FQNEAQ, per germline (reference sequence). V trimming: 7 bases; J trimming: 2 bases; junction bases outside the gene matches: 5. The CDR3 is made up of 13 amino acids. CDR3 sequence reads: CASTQGGAYEQYF. CDR3 DNA: TGTGCCAGCACCCAGGGAGGGGCCTACGAGCAGTACTTC.

V is TRBV5-1 and J is TRBJ2-2; TRBD2 aligns across 9 bases. The V segment lost 3 bases and the J segment 9 bases; nucleotides outside the gene matches: 9. Germline values: CDR1 SGHRS, CDR2 YFSETQ. This CDR3 is built from 15 residues. CDR3 in amino acids: CASSSGLAGVRELFF. CDR3 bases: TGCGCCAGCAGCTCAGGATTAGCGGGGGTGAGGGAGCTGTTTTTT.

The table lists this clone with a count of one. The chain combines TRBV5-1 with TRBJ1-1, with 8 bases aligning to TRBD1. Germline CDR1 is SGHRS and CDR2 is YFSETQ. CDR3 length: 16 amino acids. V shed 3 bases and J 0 bases; nucleotides not matched to a gene: 7. Here the CDR3 reads CASSSGTGVMNTEAFF. Here the CDR3 DNA reads TGCGCCAGCAGCTCCGGGACAGGTGTCATGAACACTGAAGCTTTCTTT.

This chain connects TRBV5-4 to TRBJ2-7; D not certain. V lost 2 bases and J lost 5, with 11 bases in between. This CDR3 is built from 13 residues. Germline CDR1 SGHNT, CDR2 YYREEE (reference sequence). The CDR3 loop reads CASSFLDRHEQYF. The CDR3 DNA follows: TGTGCCAGCAGCTTCTTGGATCGCCACGAGCAGTACTTC.

The CDR3, as DNA: TGTGCCACCAGCAGAGCCGGGACAGTCAGGACTAATGAAAAACTGTTTTTT. Translated: CATSRAGTVRTNEKLFF. The chain combines TRBV15 with TRBJ1-4; 7 nucleotides agree with TRBD1. J gave up 2 bases and V 1 base, and 7 bases lay outside the gene matches. Germline CDR1 is LNHNV and CDR2 is YYDKDF (reference sequence). This CDR3 comprises 17 residues.

The V gene is TRBV4-1, the J gene TRBJ2-3; 11 bases align to TRBD2. From germline, CDR1 is MGHRA and CDR2 YSYEKL. The CDR3 length is 21 residues. Trimming removed 1 base from V and 2 bases from J; junction bases left unmatched: 17. This CDR3 reads CASSQGGPDTSGSRATDTQYF. DNA of the CDR3: TGCGCCAGCAGCCAAGGGGGCCCCGACACTAGCGGGAGTCGGGCCACAGATACGCAGTATTTT.

The rearrangement links TRBV13 to TRBJ2-2; perhaps D is TRBD1 or TRBD2 (5 bases each). Germline-derived CDR1 and CDR2 are PRHDT and FYEKMQ (reference sequence). Trimming pared 2 bases from V and 5 bases from J, leaving 12 bases between. The CDR3 consists of 15 residues. The CDR3 sequence is CASSLRTGATGELFF. The CDR3 DNA reads as TGTGCCAGCAGCTTAAGAACCGGGGCTACCGGGGAGCTGTTTTTT.

The chain links TRBV4-2 to TRBJ1-1; 8 nucleotides line up with TRBD1. The trim removed 3 bases at V and 9 bases at J, leaving 9 bases unmatched. Germline loops: CDR1 LGHNA, CDR2 YNFKEQ. This CDR3 region has 14 residues. As DNA, the CDR3 is TGTGCCAGCAGCCAGAACAGGGGGAGAGGCCAAGCTTTCTTT. Translation: CASSQNRGRGQAFF.

V usage is TRBV9 and J usage is TRBJ1-1; 7 bases agree with TRBD1. CDR3 length: 18 residues. Germline CDR1 is SGDLS and CDR2 is YYNGEE. J was trimmed by 3 bases and V by 0 bases; bases with no gene match: 14. CDR3 nucleotide sequence: TGTGCCAGCAGCGTAGAGTTGGTGAGACAGGGTGGTGACACTGAAGCTTTCTTT. It specifies CASSVELVRQGGDTEAFF.

The chain recombines TRBV5-1 with TRBJ2-1; unclear D gene. The V and J ends lost 3 bases and 0 bases respectively, with 7 bases between them. Germline values: CDR1 SGHRS, CDR2 YFSETQ. This CDR3 is built from 14 residues. The CDR3 spells CASSYLSSYNEQFF. The CDR3 DNA follows: TGCGCCAGCAGCTATTTAAGCTCCTACAATGAGCAGTTCTTC.

The V gene is TRBV18, the J gene TRBJ2-6; no reliable D call. V was clipped by 1 base and J by 0 bases, with 4 bases between them. The CDR3 runs to 15 residues. Germline assignment: CDR1 KGHSH and CDR2 LQKENI. The CDR3 region is CASSPLSSGANVLTF. CDR3 bases: TGTGCCAGCTCACCACTTAGCTCTGGGGCCAACGTCCTGACTTTC.

The chain couples TRBV6-1 to TRBJ2-1, with TRBD2 identical over 13 bases. The J segment lost 10 bases and the V segment lost 6 bases, leaving 6 bases of the junction unmatched. The CDR3 spans 14 residues. CDR1 MNHNS and CDR2 SASEGT come from the germline V gene. Written as DNA, the CDR3 is TGTGCCAGCAGGACTAGCGGGAGGCAGGCCGAGCAGTTCTTC. This codes for CASRTSGRQAEQFF.

With regard to this clone: An end of the junction does not agree with germline; a read error may underlie this. The chain has TRBV5-1 and TRBJ2-1; 8 bases fit TRBD1. Germline V CDR1 and CDR2: SGHRS, YFSETQ. The CDR3 contains 15 residues. CDR3 DNA sequence: TGCGTCAGCAGGGGGCCTACACTAGCCGACAATGAGCAGTTCTTC. Amino acid sequence: CVSRGPTLADNEQFF. Looking up the rest from reference TRBV5-1 and TRBJ2-1 gives the full variable domain: KAGVTQTPRYLIKTRGQQVTLSCSPISGHRSVSWYQQTPGQGLQFLFEYFSETQRNKGNFPGRFSGRQFSNSRSEMNVSTLELGDSALYLCVSRGPTLADNEQFFGPGTRLTVL.

The chain uses TRBV7-2 and TRBJ1-2; the D is unclear. CDR3 length: 15 amino acids. Germline assignment: CDR1 SGHTA and CDR2 FQGNSA. With 7 bases removed from V and 4 bases from J, the gap between germline ends came to 19 bases. CDR3 in DNA: TGTGCCAGCACCTCTAGGCCCGGAGGTAGCTATGGCTACACCTTC. Amino acids: CASTSRPGGSYGYTF.

The chain links TRBV2 to TRBJ2-1; D is perhaps TRBD1 (7 bases). Deletions cut 3 bases from V and 5 bases from J, with 14 bases between. The CDR3 sequence is 15 residues long. Germline V gene lookup returns CDR1 SNHLY and CDR2 FYNNEI. CDR3 sequence reads: CASSDPQGEDNEQFF. In DNA, the CDR3 is TGTGCCAGCAGTGATCCCCAGGGGGAGGACAATGAGCAGTTCTTC.

The CDR3 loop reads CASSQRGGISRDEQYF. CDR3 nucleotides: TGTGCCAGCAGCCAAAGGGGGGGGATCTCCCGGGACGAGCAGTACTTC. V is TRBV14 and J is TRBJ2-5; a weak D match, TRBD2 (7 bases). The end of the DNA aligns better with TRBJ2-7, so the J call may be wrong. In germline, CDR1 is SGHDN, CDR2 FVKESK. The CDR3 length is 16 residues.

V and J are TRBV30 and TRBJ1-3, with D unclear. CDR3 length: 16 amino acids. V was trimmed by 3 bases and J by 7 bases, leaving 22 bases between them. CDR1 GTSNPN and CDR2 SVGIG come from the germline V gene (reference sequence). CDR3: CAWSPGPSFMWNTIYF. CDR3 coding DNA: TGTGCCTGGAGCCCCGGGCCGTCCTTCATGTGGAACACCATATATTTT.

The chain links TRBV6-5 to TRBJ1-2, with 11 bases identical to TRBD1. This CDR3 spans 14 amino acids. Germline assignment: CDR1 MNHEY and CDR2 SVGAGI. V was pared by 6 bases and J by 5 bases, with 5 bases of the junction left unmatched. DNA for the CDR3: TGTGCCAGCAGCCACCGGGACAGGGGGTATGGCTACACCTTC. Its protein product is CASSHRDRGYGYTF.

This clone was found a few times. The V and J genes are TRBV6-5 and TRBJ2-7; 9 nucleotides agree with TRBD1. The germline CDR1 and CDR2 sequences are MNHEY and SVGAGI. CDR3 length: 14 residues. V gave up 6 bases and J gave up 5 bases; unmatched junction bases: 8. CDR3: CASSDRTGADEQYF. The CDR3 DNA reads TGTGCCAGCAGCGATCGGACAGGGGCCGACGAGCAGTACTTC.

The genes are TRBV27 and TRBJ2-7, with 7 positions matching TRBD1. Per germline, CDR1 MNHEY and CDR2 SMNVEV (reference sequence). The CDR3 runs to 15 residues. Trimming took 6 bases from V and 0 from J; bases not matched to a gene: 8. CDR3 sequence: CASRNGTVISYEQYF. CDR3 coding DNA: TGTGCCAGCAGGAACGGGACAGTGATCTCCTACGAGCAGTACTTC.

The genes are TRBV6-1 and TRBJ2-4; D uncertain. Germline V gene lookup returns CDR1 MNHNS and CDR2 SASEGT. V lost 6 bases, J lost 1 base, and 13 bases lay in between. The CDR3 contains 15 residues. The CDR3, as DNA: TGTGCCAGCAGCCCGATAGTGGGGGCCAAAAACATTCAGTACTTC. It is translated as CASSPIVGAKNIQYF.

The rearrangement joins TRBV5-1 to TRBJ1-1, with a weak D call TRBD1 (6 bases). CDR1 is SGHRS and CDR2 is YFSETQ in the germline V gene. Trimming shortened V by 4 bases and J by 0 bases, and 22 bases separated the two germline ends. This CDR3 spans 18 amino acids. DNA of the CDR3: TGCGCCAGCAGCCTGGGGGCAGGAGGGACGTGGGTGAACACTGAAGCTTTCTTT. Residues: CASSLGAGGTWVNTEAFF.

This clone was seen just once. The chain couples TRBV29-1 to TRBJ2-5, with 8 positions matching TRBD1. Germline V gene sequence: CDR1 SQVTM, CDR2 ANQGSEA. The CDR3 has 13 amino acids. The J segment lost 4 bases and the V segment lost 7 bases, leaving 8 bases of the junction unmatched. The CDR3 DNA reads TGCAGCGCCGCCGGACAGGGAGGAGAGACCCAGTACTTC. It encodes CSAAGQGGETQYF.

This clone was found once. The rearrangement joins TRBV2 to TRBJ2-7; TRBD2 matches at 7 bases. From germline, CDR1 is SNHLY and CDR2 FYNNEI. This CDR3 spans 15 amino acids. The V and J ends lost 1 base and 0 bases, in that order; junction bases with no gene match: 3. The CDR3 sequence is CASSEVASGSYEQYF. CDR3 nucleotide sequence: TGTGCCAGCAGTGAAGTGGCTAGCGGCTCCTACGAGCAGTACTTC.